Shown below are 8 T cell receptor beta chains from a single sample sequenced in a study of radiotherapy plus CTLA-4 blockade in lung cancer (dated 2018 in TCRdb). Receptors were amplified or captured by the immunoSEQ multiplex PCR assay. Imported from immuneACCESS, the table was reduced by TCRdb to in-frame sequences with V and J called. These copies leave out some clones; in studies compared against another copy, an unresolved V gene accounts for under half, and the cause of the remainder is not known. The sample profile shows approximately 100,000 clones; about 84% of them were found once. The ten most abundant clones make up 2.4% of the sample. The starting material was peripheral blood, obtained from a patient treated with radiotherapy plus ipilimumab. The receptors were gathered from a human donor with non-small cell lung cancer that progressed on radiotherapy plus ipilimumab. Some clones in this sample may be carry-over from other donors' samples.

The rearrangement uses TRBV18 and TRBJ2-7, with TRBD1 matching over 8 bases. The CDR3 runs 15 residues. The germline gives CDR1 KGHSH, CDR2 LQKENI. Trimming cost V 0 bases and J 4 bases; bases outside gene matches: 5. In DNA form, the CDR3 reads TGTGCCAGCTCACCACCGGACAGGGCAGTATACGAGCAGTACTTC. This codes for CASSPPDRAVYEQYF.

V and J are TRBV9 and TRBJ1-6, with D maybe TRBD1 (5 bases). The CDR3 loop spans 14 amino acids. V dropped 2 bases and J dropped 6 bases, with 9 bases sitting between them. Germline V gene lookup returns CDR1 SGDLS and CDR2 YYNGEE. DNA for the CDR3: TGTGCCAGCAGCGTCGGGGCATTTAATTCACCCCTCCACTTT. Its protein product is CASSVGAFNSPLHF.

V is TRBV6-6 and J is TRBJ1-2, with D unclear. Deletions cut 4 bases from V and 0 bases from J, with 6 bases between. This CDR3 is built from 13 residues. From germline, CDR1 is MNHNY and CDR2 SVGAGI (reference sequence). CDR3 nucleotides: TGTGCCAGCAGTTCCACATCTAACTATGGCTACACCTTC. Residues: CASSSTSNYGYTF.

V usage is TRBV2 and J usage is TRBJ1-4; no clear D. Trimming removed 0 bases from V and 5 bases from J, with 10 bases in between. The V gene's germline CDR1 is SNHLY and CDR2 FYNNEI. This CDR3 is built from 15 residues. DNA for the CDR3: TGTGCCAGCAGTGAAGCGCCCCGTACGAATGAAAAACTGTTTTTT. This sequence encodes CASSEAPRTNEKLFF.

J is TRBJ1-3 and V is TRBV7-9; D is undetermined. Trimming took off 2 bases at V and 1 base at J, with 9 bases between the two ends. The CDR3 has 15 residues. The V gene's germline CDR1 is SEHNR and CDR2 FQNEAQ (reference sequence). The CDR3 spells CASSLSSLSGNTIYF. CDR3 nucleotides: TGTGCCAGCAGCTTAAGTAGCCTGTCTGGAAACACCATATATTTT.

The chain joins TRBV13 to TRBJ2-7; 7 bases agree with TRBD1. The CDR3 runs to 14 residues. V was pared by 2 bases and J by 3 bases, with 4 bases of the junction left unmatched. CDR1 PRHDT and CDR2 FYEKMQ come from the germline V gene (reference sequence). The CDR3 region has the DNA TGTGCCAGCAGCTTACCAGGGGGTGACTACGAGCAGTACTTC. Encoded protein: CASSLPGGDYEQYF.

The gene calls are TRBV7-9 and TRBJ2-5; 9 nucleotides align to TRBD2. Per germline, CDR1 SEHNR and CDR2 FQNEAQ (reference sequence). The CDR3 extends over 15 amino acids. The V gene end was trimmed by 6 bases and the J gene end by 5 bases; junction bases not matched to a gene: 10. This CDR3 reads CASRTSGGISETQYF. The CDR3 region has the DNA TGTGCCAGCAGGACGAGCGGGGGGATTTCTGAGACCCAGTACTTC.

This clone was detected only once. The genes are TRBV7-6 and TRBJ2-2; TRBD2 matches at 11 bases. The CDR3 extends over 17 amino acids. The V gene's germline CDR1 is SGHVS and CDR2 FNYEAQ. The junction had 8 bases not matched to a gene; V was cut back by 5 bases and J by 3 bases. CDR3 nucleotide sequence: TGTGCCAGCAGCCCGTTTACGACTAGCGGGGACACCGGGGAGCTGTTTTTT. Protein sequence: CASSPFTTSGDTGELFF.